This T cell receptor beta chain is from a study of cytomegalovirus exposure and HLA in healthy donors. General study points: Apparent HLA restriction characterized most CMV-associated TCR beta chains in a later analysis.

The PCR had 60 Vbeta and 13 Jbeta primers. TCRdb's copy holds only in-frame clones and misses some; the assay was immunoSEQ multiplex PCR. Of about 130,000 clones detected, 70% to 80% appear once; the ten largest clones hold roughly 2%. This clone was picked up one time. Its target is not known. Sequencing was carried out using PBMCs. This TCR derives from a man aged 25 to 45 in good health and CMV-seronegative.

CDR3 coding DNA: TGTGCCAGCAGTCAACGGGAGGCGGGGCCGGCCGGGGAGCTGTTTTTT. It encodes CASSQREAGPAGELFF. This sequence joins TRBV14 and TRBJ2-2; 7 nucleotides align to TRBD2. Germline V gene sequence: CDR1 SGHDN, CDR2 FVKESK. The CDR3 contains 16 residues. Germline trimming cut 6 bases from V and 6 bases from J; bases unmatched to any gene: 13.